The 22 T cell receptor beta chains below all came from one sample that was sequenced in a study of blood T cell repertoires in COVID-19. Measured with immunoSEQ multiplex PCR; TCRdb has only the in-frame clones, and not every one. The repertoire holds a few hundred thousand clones, with 90% as singletons. Source material: PBMCs or T cells enriched from blood (not recorded which). The receptors were sampled from a young woman with acute COVID-19.

This chain uses TRBV4-1 with TRBJ2-3; tentatively, D is TRBD1 (5 bases). The CDR3 is 14 residues long. Trimming cost V 0 bases and J 11 bases, with 15 bases left between them. Germline CDR1 is MGHRA and CDR2 is YSYEKL. CDR3 nucleotide sequence: TGCGCCAGCAGCCAAGAGGAATCAGGGTTTAGGCAGTATTTT. Its protein product is CASSQEESGFRQYF.

V and J are TRBV5-6 and TRBJ2-1; D unclear. Germline V gene sequence: CDR1 SGHDT, CDR2 YYEEEE. The length of the CDR3 is 16 residues. V was pared by 0 bases and J by 3 bases, with 13 bases between. CDR3: CASSLAWASFYNEQFF. In DNA, the CDR3 is TGTGCCAGCAGCTTGGCTTGGGCTTCTTTCTACAATGAGCAGTTCTTC.

In its sample, this clone was seen once. The gene calls are TRBV30 and TRBJ1-2; D is ambiguous. Trimming stripped 3 bases from V and 7 bases from J, with 9 bases between. Germline CDR1 GTSNPN, CDR2 SVGIG (reference sequence). The CDR3 is 11 residues long. CDR3: CAWRAVIGYTF. CDR3 coding DNA: TGTGCCTGGAGGGCGGTTATTGGCTACACCTTC.

The rearrangement links TRBV18 to TRBJ1-2; no clear D. V shed 3 bases and J shed 5 bases, with 16 bases lying between them. This CDR3 is 15 amino acids long. Germline V gene sequence: CDR1 KGHSH, CDR2 LQKENI. CDR3: CASSPRSDGKYGYTF. The DNA of the CDR3 is TGTGCCAGCTCACCTCGGTCGGACGGGAAGTATGGCTACACCTTC.

The gene calls are TRBV5-1 and TRBJ2-7; 7 nucleotides agree with TRBD2. V was clipped by 4 bases and J by 6 bases; unmatched bases: 10. Germline lookup yields CDR1 SGHRS and CDR2 YFSETQ. CDR3 length equals 14 residues. CDR3 residues: CASSPGGSEGEQYF. CDR3 DNA sequence: TGCGCCAGCAGCCCGGGGGGATCGGAAGGCGAGCAGTACTTC.

This chain joins TRBV19 and TRBJ2-2; 7 bases align to TRBD1. With V trimmed by 6 bases and J by 6 bases, 16 bases remained unmatched. This CDR3 has 17 residues. Germline values: CDR1 LNHDA, CDR2 SQIVND (reference sequence). Here the CDR3 DNA reads TGTGCCAGTAGCCTTAAGGGGGCCGGTGGCGGGCCCGGGGAGCTGTTTTTT. Translating it yields CASSLKGAGGGPGELFF.

This chain joins TRBV29-1 and TRBJ2-7; D is undetermined. Germline V CDR1 and CDR2: SQVTM, ANQGSEA. V was shortened by 5 bases and J by 2 bases, with 7 bases between the two germline ends. CDR3 length: 11 residues. DNA of the CDR3: TGCAGCGTTTACGACACCTACGAGCAGTACTTC. Translating gives CSVYDTYEQYF.

V and J are TRBV5-1 and TRBJ2-5; TRBD1 agrees at 7 bases. The CDR3 is 14 residues long. V lost 2 bases and J lost 1; bases outside the gene matches: 2. The germline gives CDR1 SGHRS, CDR2 YFSETQ. The CDR3 region has the DNA TGCGCCAGCAGCTTAGGGACAGTCCAAGAGACCCAGTACTTC. Its protein is CASSLGTVQETQYF.

The rearrangement uses TRBV11-3 and TRBJ2-5, with D perhaps matching TRBD1 (5 bases). The germline V gene has CDR1 SGHNT and CDR2 YENEEA. The CDR3 loop spans 15 amino acids. Trimming removed 1 base from V and 2 bases from J, with 11 bases in between. CDR3 sequence reads: CASSLGQTIQETQYF. The CDR3, as DNA: TGTGCCAGCAGCTTAGGACAGACCATACAAGAGACCCAGTACTTC.

The V and J genes are TRBV28 and TRBJ1-2; the D gene is possibly TRBD1 (6 bases). V was cut by 5 bases and J by 2 bases, with 18 bases left in between. The CDR3 length is 16 residues. Germline loops: CDR1 MDHEN, CDR2 SYDVKM. As DNA, the CDR3 is TGTGCCAGCAGTCTGATTCGGGACACCGAGAACTATGGCTACACCTTC. It encodes CASSLIRDTENYGYTF.

The CDR3 reads CASSWTGELQKLFF. CDR3 nucleotide sequence: TGTGCCAGCAGCTGGACAGGGGAGTTGCAAAAACTGTTTTTT. The gene calls are TRBV7-9 and TRBJ1-4; 9 nucleotides match TRBD1. CDR3 length equals 14 residues. J lost 9 bases, V lost 4 bases, and 6 bases had no gene match. Germline loops: CDR1 SEHNR, CDR2 FQNEAQ (reference sequence).

The chain carries TRBV27 and TRBJ1-1, with D possibly being TRBD1 (5 bases). This CDR3 spans 13 amino acids. Germline values: CDR1 MNHEY, CDR2 SMNVEV (reference sequence). V gave up 0 bases and J gave up 11 bases, with 13 bases separating them. The CDR3: CASSLSGGGEAFF. The CDR3 DNA follows: TGTGCCAGCAGTTTATCGGGGGGAGGGGAGGCTTTCTTT.

The sample holds one count of this clone. The genes are TRBV5-1 and TRBJ2-7; TRBD1 matches at 7 bases. Germline values: CDR1 SGHRS, CDR2 YFSETQ. The CDR3 has 14 residues. Trimming removed 0 bases from V and 3 bases from J; junction bases left unmatched: 3. The CDR3 nucleotides read TGCGCCAGCAGCTTGGGAGGGGGCAACTACGAGCAGTACTTC. Amino acids: CASSLGGGNYEQYF.

This chain joins TRBV7-9 and TRBJ2-7; D uncertain. The germline V and J ends were trimmed by 1 base and 4 bases, with 8 bases remaining between them. The CDR3 is made up of 13 amino acids. Germline V gives CDR1 SEHNR, CDR2 FQNEAQ (reference sequence). The chain's CDR3 is CASSLVGGYEQYF. The CDR3 coding sequence is TGTGCCAGCAGCTTAGTAGGCGGATACGAGCAGTACTTC.

This chain uses TRBV28 with TRBJ2-3, with 8 bases matching TRBD1. Germline values: CDR1 MDHEN, CDR2 SYDVKM. V was clipped by 5 bases and J by 3 bases; unmatched bases: 10. The CDR3 consists of 16 residues. The CDR3: CASSTQGAQGTDTQYF. The CDR3, as DNA: TGTGCCAGCAGTACGCAGGGGGCTCAGGGTACAGATACGCAGTATTTT.

The gene calls are TRBV2 and TRBJ2-3; 9 bases map to TRBD2. Germline values: CDR1 SNHLY, CDR2 FYNNEI. V trimming: 5 bases; J trimming: 0 bases; junction bases outside the gene matches: 9. The CDR3 spans 17 residues. The CDR3 coding sequence is TGTGCCAGCAGTACCACAGCGGGAGGTCCTAGCACAGATACGCAGTATTTT. Translation gives CASSTTAGGPSTDTQYF.

Note on this clone: One end of the junction varies from germline; a read error may be responsible. This chain joins TRBV5-4 and TRBJ2-2, with a possible D match to TRBD2 (6 bases). This CDR3 region has 15 residues. CDR1 is SGHNT, CDR2 YYREEE, per germline (reference sequence). Written as DNA, the CDR3 is TGTGCCAGCAGATTGGAGGGGTTGAACACCGGGGAGCTGTTTTTT. Amino acids: CASRLEGLNTGELFF.

The chain uses TRBV2 and TRBJ2-7, with TRBD1 matching 9 bases. The CDR3 has 15 amino acids. The germline V gene has CDR1 SNHLY and CDR2 FYNNEI. The ends lost 3 bases at V and 2 bases at J; junction bases unmatched: 5. The CDR3 protein is CASSEGTGSTYEQYF. The DNA of the CDR3 is TGTGCCAGCAGTGAGGGGACAGGGTCGACCTACGAGCAGTACTTC. Full variable domain (missing parts from reference TRBV2 and TRBJ2-7): EPEVTQTPSHQVTQMGQEVILRCVPISNHLYFYWYRQILGQKVEFLVSFYNNEISEKSEIFDDQFSVERPDGSNFTLKIRSTKLEDSAMYFCASSEGTGSTYEQYFGPGTRLTVT.

This clone was seen many times. The rearrangement joins TRBV5-6 to TRBJ1-6; 7 bases line up with TRBD1. The CDR3 contains 15 residues. Per the germline V gene, CDR1 is SGHDT and CDR2 is YYEEEE. Unmatched junction bases numbered 4, after V lost 4 bases and J lost 3 bases. DNA of the CDR3: TGTGCCAGCAGCGGTAACAGGGGCTATAATTCACCCCTCCACTTT. Translation: CASSGNRGYNSPLHF.

The chain uses TRBV27 and TRBJ1-2, with 9 bases lining up with TRBD1. Losses at the gene ends were 7 bases for V and 5 bases for J; bases not matched to a gene: 5. CDR1 MNHEY and CDR2 SMNVEV come from the germline V gene (reference sequence). CDR3 length: 13 residues. The CDR3 DNA reads TGTGCCAGCACTCCGGGGACAGGGTATGGCTACACCTTC. Translating gives CASTPGTGYGYTF.

This chain joins TRBV10-1 and TRBJ2-7, with a possible D match to TRBD2 (5 bases). The CDR3 totals 13 residues. The V end lost 4 bases, the J end lost 6 bases, and 13 bases lay between the germline ends. In germline, CDR1 is WNHNN, CDR2 SYGVQD (reference sequence). CDR3 sequence: CASSVGSLGEQYF. The CDR3 nucleotides are TGCGCCAGCAGTGTTGGGAGCCTGGGCGAGCAGTACTTC.

CDR3: CASIPPAGGGETQYF. The CDR3, as DNA: TGTGCCAGCATCCCTCCCGCGGGAGGCGGGGAGACCCAGTACTTC. The J gene is TRBJ2-5, the V gene TRBV28, with TRBD2 matching over 8 bases. J lost 5 bases, V lost 7 bases, and 12 bases had no gene match. CDR3 length equals 15 residues. In germline, CDR1 is MDHEN, CDR2 SYDVKM.